This TCR beta chain was obtained from a study of post-analysis software for immune sequencing data. Findings of the study overall: TRBV5-6, TRBV5-1 and TRBV20-1 belonged to a set of a handful of TRBV segments that were more frequent in patients than controls.

CDR3 length equals 17 residues. CDR1 SGHVS and CDR2 FQNEAQ come from the germline V gene. With 7 bases clipped from V and 3 bases from J, the junction kept 17 bases outside the gene matches. Turning to this clonotype: Antigen: not known.

The authors incorporated unique molecular identifiers into the TCR beta cDNA libraries. TCRdb re-called the PCR reads with MiXCR, one entry per CDR3 protein. This sample yields 450,000 to 650,000 distinct CDR3 sequences, of which 40% to 50% are seen a single time; roughly 1.8% belongs to the top ten. Sequencing was carried out using blood. The TCR was taken from a girl aged 10-17 years with multiple sclerosis. The V call is TRBV7-8, the J call TRBJ2-5; 7 bases align to TRBD2. CDR3: CASNSLMRLAGEETQYF. Written as DNA, the CDR3 is TGTGCCAGCAACTCCCTCATGAGACTAGCCGGCGAAGAGACCCAGTACTTC.